This T cell receptor (beta chain) comes out of a study of radiation and T cells in renal cell carcinoma. Broader study findings: Pretreatment tumor biopsies were lacking, so baseline clonotypes are unknown.

Time point given: blood 4 weeks post-SBRT, at nephrectomy. Treatment specified: 15 Gy SBRT to primary tumor, nephrectomy 4 weeks later. Nephrectomy followed 15 Gy stereotactic body radiation by 4 weeks. The CDR3 has 13 amino acids. The ends were cut back, 5 bases at V and 8 bases at J, with 12 bases in the middle. Germline V lookup: CDR1 SGHTA, CDR2 FQGNSA. Sequencing used immunoSEQ multiplex PCR; TCRdb keeps in-frame clones, though not all of them. The sample lists 140,000 or so clones; approximately 86% were seen once. A remark on this clone: Its target is not known.

The genes are TRBV7-2 and TRBJ1-4; D is unclear. The receptor was derived from a woman aged 45-59 years with renal cell carcinoma. The sequencing here drew on blood, taken from a patient whose treatment included radiotherapy and nephrectomy. Here the CDR3 DNA reads TGTGCCAGCAGCCCCGAGGGAGAGGAAAAACTGTTTTTT. Protein: CASSPEGEEKLFF.